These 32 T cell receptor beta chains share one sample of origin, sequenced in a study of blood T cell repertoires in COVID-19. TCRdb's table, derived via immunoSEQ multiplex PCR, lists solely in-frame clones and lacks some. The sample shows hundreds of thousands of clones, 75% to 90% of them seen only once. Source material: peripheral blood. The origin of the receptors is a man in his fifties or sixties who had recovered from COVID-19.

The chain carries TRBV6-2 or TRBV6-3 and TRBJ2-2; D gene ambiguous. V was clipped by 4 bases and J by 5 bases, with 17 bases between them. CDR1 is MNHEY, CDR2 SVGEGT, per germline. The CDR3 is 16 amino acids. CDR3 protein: CASSSSVAVLTGELFF. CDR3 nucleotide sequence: TGTGCCAGCAGTTCGTCGGTAGCTGTTTTGACCGGGGAGCTGTTTTTT.

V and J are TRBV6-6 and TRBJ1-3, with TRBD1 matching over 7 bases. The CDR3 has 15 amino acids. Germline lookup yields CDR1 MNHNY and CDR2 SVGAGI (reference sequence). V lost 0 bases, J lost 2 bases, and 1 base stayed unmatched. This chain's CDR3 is CASSYSGTAGNTIYF. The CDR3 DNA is TGTGCCAGCAGTTACTCCGGGACAGCTGGAAACACCATATATTTT.

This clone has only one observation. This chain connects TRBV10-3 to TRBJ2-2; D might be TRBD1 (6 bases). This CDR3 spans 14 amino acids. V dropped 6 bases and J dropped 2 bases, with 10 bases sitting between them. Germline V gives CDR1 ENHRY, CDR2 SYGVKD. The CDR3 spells CAIRTGFNTGELFF. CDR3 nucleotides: TGTGCCATCAGGACAGGTTTCAACACCGGGGAGCTGTTTTTT.

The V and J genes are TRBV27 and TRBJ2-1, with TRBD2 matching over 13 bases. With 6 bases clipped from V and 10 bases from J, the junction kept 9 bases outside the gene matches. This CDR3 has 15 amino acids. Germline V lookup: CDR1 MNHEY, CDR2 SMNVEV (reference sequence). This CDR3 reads CASSHTSGGAREQFF. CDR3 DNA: TGTGCCAGCAGCCATACTAGCGGGGGGGCCCGGGAGCAGTTCTTC.

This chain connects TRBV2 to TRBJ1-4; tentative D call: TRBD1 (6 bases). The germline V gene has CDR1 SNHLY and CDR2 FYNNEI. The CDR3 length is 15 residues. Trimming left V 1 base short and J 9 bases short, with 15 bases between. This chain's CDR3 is CASSEEGGRTQKLFF. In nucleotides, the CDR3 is TGTGCCAGCAGTGAAGAAGGGGGACGGACCCAAAAACTGTTTTTT.

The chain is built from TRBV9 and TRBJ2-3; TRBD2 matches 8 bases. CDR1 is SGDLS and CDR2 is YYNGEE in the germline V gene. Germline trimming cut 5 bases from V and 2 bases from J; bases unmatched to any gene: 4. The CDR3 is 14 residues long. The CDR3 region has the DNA TGTGCCAGCAGTCGGGAGGGGTTCACAGATACGCAGTATTTT. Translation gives CASSREGFTDTQYF.

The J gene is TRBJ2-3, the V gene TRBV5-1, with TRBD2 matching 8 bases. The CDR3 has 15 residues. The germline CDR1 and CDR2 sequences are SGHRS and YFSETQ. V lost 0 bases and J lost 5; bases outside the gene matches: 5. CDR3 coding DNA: TGCGCCAGCAGCTTGGCCGGGCTAGCGGGAGATACGCAGTATTTT. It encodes CASSLAGLAGDTQYF.

For the CDR3, the DNA is TGTGCCAGCAGCCTTAGACCATCCGGGAATGAAAAACTGTTTTTT. It is translated as CASSLRPSGNEKLFF. The genes are TRBV5-5 and TRBJ1-4; D is uncertain. The CDR3 is 15 residues long. Germline CDR1 is SGHKS and CDR2 is YYEKEE (reference sequence). The germline V and J ends were trimmed by 4 bases and 5 bases, with 15 bases remaining between them. The full variable domain, its missing parts supplied by reference TRBV5-5 and TRBJ1-4, is DAGVTQSPTHLIKTRGQQVTLRCSPISGHKSVSWYQQVLGQGPQFIFQYYEKEERGRGNFPDRFSARQFPNYSSELNVNALLLGDSALYLCASSLRPSGNEKLFFGSGTQLSVL.

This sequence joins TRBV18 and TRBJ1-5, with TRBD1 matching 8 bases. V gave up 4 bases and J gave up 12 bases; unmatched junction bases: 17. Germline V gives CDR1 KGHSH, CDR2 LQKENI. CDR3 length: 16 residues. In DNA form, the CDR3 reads TGTGCCAGCTCACATACCGGGACAGGCCCTAGCGTGCTCCAGCATTTT. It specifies CASSHTGTGPSVLQHF.

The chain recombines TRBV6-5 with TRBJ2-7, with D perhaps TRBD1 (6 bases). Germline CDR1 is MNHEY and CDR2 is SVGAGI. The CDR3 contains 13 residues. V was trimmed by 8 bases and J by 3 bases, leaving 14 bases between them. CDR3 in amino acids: CASPFRGYYEQYF. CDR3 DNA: TGTGCCAGCCCCTTCAGGGGATACTACGAGCAGTACTTC.

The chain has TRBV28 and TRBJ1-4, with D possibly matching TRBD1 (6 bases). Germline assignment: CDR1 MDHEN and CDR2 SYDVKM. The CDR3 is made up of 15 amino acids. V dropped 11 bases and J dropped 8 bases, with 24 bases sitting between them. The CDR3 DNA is TGTGCCGCAGAGGGAGTGGGACAAGGTGAAGAAAAACTGTTTTTT. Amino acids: CAAEGVGQGEEKLFF.

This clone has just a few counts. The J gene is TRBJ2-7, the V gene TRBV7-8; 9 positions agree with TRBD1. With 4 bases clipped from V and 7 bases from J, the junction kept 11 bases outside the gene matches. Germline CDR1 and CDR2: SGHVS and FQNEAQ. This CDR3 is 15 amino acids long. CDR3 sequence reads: CASSSHRGPSVEQYF. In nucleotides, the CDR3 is TGTGCCAGCAGCTCGCACAGGGGGCCCTCCGTGGAGCAGTACTTC.

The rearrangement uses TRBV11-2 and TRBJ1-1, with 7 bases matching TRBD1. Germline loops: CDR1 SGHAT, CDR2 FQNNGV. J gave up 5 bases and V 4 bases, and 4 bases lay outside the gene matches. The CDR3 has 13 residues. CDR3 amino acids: CASSWGQQTEAFF. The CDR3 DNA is TGTGCCAGCAGCTGGGGACAGCAGACTGAAGCTTTCTTT.

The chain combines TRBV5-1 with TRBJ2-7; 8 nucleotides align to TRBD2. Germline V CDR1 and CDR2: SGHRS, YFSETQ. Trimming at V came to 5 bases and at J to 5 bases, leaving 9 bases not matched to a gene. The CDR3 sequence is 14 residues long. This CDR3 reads CASSTSGRGDEQYF. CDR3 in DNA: TGCGCCAGCAGTACGAGCGGGAGAGGGGACGAGCAGTACTTC.

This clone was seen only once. The CDR3 sequence: CASSPTTSNEKLFF. In DNA, the CDR3 is TGCGCCAGCAGCCCGACAACCTCTAATGAAAAACTGTTTTTT. The rearrangement uses TRBV5-1 and TRBJ1-4; D unresolved. The CDR3 is 14 amino acids. The germline CDR1 and CDR2 sequences are SGHRS and YFSETQ. Trimming left V 4 bases short and J 3 bases short, with 10 bases between.

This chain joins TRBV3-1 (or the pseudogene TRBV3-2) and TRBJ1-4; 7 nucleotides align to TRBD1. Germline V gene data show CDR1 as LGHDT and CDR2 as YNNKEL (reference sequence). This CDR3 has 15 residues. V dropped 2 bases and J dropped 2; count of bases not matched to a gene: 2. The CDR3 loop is CASSQPTGTNEKLFF. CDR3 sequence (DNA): TGTGCCAGCAGCCAACCGACAGGGACTAATGAAAAACTGTTTTTT.

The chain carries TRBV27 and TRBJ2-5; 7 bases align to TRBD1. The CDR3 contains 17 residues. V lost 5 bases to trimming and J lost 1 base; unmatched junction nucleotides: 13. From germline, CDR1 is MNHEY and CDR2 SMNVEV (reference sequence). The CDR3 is CASSTRALQGTQETQYF. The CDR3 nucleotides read TGTGCCAGCAGTACCAGAGCCCTACAGGGGACCCAAGAGACCCAGTACTTC.

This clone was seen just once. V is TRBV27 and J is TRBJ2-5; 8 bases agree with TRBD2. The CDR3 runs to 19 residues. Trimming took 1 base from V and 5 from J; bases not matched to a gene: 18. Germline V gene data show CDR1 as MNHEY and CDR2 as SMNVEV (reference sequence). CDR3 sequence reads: CASSLWGKGLGGIRETQYF. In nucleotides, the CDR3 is TGTGCCAGCAGTTTATGGGGGAAGGGACTAGGAGGGATTCGGGAGACCCAGTACTTC.

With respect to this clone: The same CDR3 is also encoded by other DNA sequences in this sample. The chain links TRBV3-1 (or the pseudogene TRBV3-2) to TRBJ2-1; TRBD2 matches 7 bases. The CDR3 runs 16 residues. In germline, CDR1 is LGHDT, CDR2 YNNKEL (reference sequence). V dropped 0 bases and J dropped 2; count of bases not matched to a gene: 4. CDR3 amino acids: CASSQDPSGAYNEQFF. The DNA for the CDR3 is TGTGCCAGCAGCCAAGATCCGAGCGGGGCCTACAATGAGCAGTTCTTC.

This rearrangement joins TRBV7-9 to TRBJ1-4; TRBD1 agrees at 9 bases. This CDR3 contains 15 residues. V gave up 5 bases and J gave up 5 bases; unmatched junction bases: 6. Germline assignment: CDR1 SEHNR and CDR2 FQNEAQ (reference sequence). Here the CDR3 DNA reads TGTGCCAGCAGCCCCGGCACAGGGGGCAATGAAAAACTGTTTTTT. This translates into CASSPGTGGNEKLFF.

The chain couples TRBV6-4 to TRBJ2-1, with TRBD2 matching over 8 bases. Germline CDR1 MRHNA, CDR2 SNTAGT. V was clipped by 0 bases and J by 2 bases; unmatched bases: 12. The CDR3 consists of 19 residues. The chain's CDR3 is CASSDSRVLAGITYNEQFF. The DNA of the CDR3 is TGTGCCAGCAGTGACTCGAGGGTGTTAGCGGGGATAACCTACAATGAGCAGTTCTTC.

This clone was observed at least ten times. The CDR3 nucleotides read TGTGCCAGTAGTACACTAGCGGGGGGCACAGATACGCAGTATTTT. As protein: CASSTLAGGTDTQYF. The chain combines TRBV19 with TRBJ2-3; 11 nucleotides match TRBD2. Germline CDR1 and CDR2: LNHDA and SQIVND (reference sequence). This CDR3 comprises 15 residues. V shed 4 bases and J 1 base; nucleotides not matched to a gene: 1.

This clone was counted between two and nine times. The CDR3 here is CASSHEGVRTEAFF. For the CDR3, the DNA is TGTGCCAGCAGCCACGAGGGTGTTCGCACTGAAGCTTTCTTT. V and J are TRBV7-9 and TRBJ1-1; D is unclear. The germline gives CDR1 SEHNR, CDR2 FQNEAQ (reference sequence). V was pared by 5 bases and J by 4 bases, with 14 bases between. The CDR3 consists of 14 residues.

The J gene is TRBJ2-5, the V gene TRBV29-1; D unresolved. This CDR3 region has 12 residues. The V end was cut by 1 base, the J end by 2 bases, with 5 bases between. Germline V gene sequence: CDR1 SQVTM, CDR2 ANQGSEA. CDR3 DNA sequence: TGCAGCGTTGAAGCGCTACAAGAGACCCAGTACTTC. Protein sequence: CSVEALQETQYF.

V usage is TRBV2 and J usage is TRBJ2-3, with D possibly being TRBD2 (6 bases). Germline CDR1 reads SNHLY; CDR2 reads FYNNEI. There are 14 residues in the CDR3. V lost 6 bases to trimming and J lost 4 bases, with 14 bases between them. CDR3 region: CASRGGLGADTQYF. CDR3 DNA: TGTGCCAGCAGGGGGGGACTCGGAGCAGATACGCAGTATTTT.

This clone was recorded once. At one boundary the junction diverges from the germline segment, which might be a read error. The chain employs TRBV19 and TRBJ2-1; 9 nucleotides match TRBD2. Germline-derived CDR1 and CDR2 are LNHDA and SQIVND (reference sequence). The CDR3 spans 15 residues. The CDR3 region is CSAGLAGSSYNEQFF. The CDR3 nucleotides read TGCTCGGCGGGGCTAGCGGGGAGCTCCTACAATGAGCAGTTCTTC.

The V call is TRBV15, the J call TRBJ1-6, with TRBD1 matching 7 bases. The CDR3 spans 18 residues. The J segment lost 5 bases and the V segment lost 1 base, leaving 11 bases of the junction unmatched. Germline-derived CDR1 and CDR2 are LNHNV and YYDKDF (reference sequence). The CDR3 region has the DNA TGTGCCACCAGCAGAGGGGTAGGGGGCTTGGGGAATAATTCACCCCTCCACTTT. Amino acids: CATSRGVGGLGNNSPLHF.

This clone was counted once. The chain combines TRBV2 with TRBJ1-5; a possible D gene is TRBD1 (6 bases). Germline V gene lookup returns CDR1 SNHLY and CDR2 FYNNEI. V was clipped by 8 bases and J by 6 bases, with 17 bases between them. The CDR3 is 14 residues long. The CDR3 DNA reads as TGTGCCAGCGCTGGGCCCGGACAGTTTCAGCCCCAGCATTTT. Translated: CASAGPGQFQPQHF.

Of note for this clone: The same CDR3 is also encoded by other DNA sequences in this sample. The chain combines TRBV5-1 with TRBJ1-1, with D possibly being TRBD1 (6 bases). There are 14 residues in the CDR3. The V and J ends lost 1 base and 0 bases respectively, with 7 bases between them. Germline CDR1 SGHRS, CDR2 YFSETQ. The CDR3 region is CASSLQGMNTEAFF. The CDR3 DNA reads TGCGCCAGCAGCTTGCAGGGGATGAACACTGAAGCTTTCTTT.

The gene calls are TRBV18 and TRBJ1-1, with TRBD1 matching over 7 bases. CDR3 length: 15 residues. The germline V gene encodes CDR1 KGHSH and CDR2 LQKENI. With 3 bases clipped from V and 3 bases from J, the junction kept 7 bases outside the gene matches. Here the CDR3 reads CASSPGQATHTEAFF. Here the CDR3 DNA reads TGTGCCAGCTCACCCGGACAGGCAACACACACTGAAGCTTTCTTT.

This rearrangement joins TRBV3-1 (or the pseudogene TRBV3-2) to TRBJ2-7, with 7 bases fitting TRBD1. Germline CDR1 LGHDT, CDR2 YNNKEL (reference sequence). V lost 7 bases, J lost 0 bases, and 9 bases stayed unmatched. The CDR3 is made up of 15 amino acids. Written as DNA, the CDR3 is TGTGCCAGCACCCTCACCCCAGGGGGCTCCTACGAGCAGTACTTC. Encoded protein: CASTLTPGGSYEQYF.

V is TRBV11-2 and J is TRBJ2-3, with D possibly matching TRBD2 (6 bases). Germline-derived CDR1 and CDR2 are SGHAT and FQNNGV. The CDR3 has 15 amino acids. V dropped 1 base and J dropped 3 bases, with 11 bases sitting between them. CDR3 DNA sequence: TGTGCCAGCAGCTTAGGAGCGGGTAGGACAGATACGCAGTATTTT. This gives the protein CASSLGAGRTDTQYF. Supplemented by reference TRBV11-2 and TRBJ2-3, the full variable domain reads EAGVAQSPRYKIIEKRQSVAFWCNPISGHATLYWYQQILGQGPKLLIQFQNNGVVDDSQLPKDRFSAERLKGVDSTLKIQPAKLEDSAVYLCASSLGAGRTDTQYFGPGTRLTVL.